Given below is one TCR beta chain in context. TCRdb ran MiXCR on the 5' RACE reads and lists one entry per CDR3 protein. The top ten clones hold under 15% of a sample with 600,000 to 750,000 distinct CDR3 sequences, 10% to 15% of them seen once. This record belongs to a study of T cells after yellow fever vaccination. The receptor's source is a man aged 30 to 45 who received the YFV17D yellow fever vaccine. The material was PBMCs, obtained on the day of the yellow fever booster vaccination.

CDR3 protein: CSARDFRTGIYNEQFF. CDR3 in DNA: TGCAGTGCTAGAGATTTTAGGACAGGGATTTACAATGAGCAGTTCTTC. The chain uses TRBV20-1 and TRBJ2-1; 8 bases match TRBD1. CDR1 is DFQATT and CDR2 is SNEGSKA in the germline V gene (reference sequence). After removal of 0 bases from V and 4 bases from J, the junction contained 8 bases not matched to a gene. The CDR3 extends over 16 amino acids.